Listed below are T cell receptor beta chains from one sample, sequenced in a study of T cell responses to AZD1222 COVID-19 vaccine. The repertoire was sequenced with immunoSEQ multiplex PCR; TCRdb's copy has only in-frame clones and lacks some. The sample records around 130,000 clones, just under 95% being singletons. The source was peripheral blood, collected on day 0 of AZD1222 vaccination. Receptor source: an adult in good health. The CDR3 runs from the conserved cysteine through the conserved F or W. A D gene is named only where the DNA matches it firmly. Expanded clones are given a class, and other clones once, few, many or no size at all.

j_gene	abundance	d_gene	v_gene	CDR3aa	CDR3nt
TRBJ1-3	-	-	TRBV11-3	CASSLGGGNTIYF	TGTGCCAGCAGCTTAGGTGGGGGAAACACCATATATTTT
TRBJ2-7	-	TRBD1	TRBV5-4	CASSLAILPGQTYEQYF	TGTGCCAGCAGCTTGGCCATCCTTCCGGGACAGACCTACGAGCAGTACTTC
TRBJ1-1	-	-	TRBV18	CASSPEAGALGAFF	TGTGCCAGCTCACCAGAGGCAGGGGCCTTAGGGGCTTTCTTT
TRBJ1-3	-	-	TRBV4-1	CASSLNPSGNTIYF	TGCGCCAGCAGCCTCAACCCCTCTGGAAACACCATATATTTT
TRBJ2-7	-	-	TRBV6-5	CASSPRGLPYEQYF	TGTGCCAGCAGCCCCCGCGGGCTACCCTACGAGCAGTACTTC
TRBJ2-3	-	-	TRBV9	CASSVAGGLSSGTQYF	TGTGCCAGCAGCGTAGCCGGGGGCTTGTCATCAGGTACGCAGTATTTT
TRBJ2-3	-	TRBD1	TRBV7-2	CASSSGTVGIADTQYF	TGTGCCAGCAGCTCTGGGACAGTTGGTATTGCAGATACGCAGTATTTT
TRBJ2-1	-	-	TRBV6-5	CASRRTRGSYNEQFF	TGTGCCAGCAGACGCACTAGGGGGTCCTACAATGAGCAGTTCTTC
TRBJ2-2	-	TRBD2	TRBV20-1	CSASPASGSRVAGELFF	TGCAGTGCTAGTCCGGCTAGCGGGAGTAGGGTCGCCGGGGAGCTGTTTTTT
TRBJ2-7	-	TRBD1	TRBV6-5	CASSGQGMTDEQYF	TGTGCCAGCAGCGGACAGGGCATGACGGACGAGCAGTACTTC
TRBJ1-1	-	TRBD1	TRBV7-9	CASSPTTGDNTEAFF	TGTGCCAGCAGCCCGACGACAGGGGATAACACTGAAGCTTTCTTT
TRBJ2-1	-	TRBD2	TRBV4-1	CASSQGREGNEQFF	TGCGCCAGCAGCCAAGGCCGGGAGGGTAATGAGCAGTTCTTC
TRBJ1-1	-	TRBD1	TRBV7-9	CASSVKPGQGLTKAFF	TGTGCCAGCAGCGTAAAACCGGGACAGGGGCTGACAAAAGCTTTCTTT
TRBJ2-7	-	-	TRBV24-1	CATSDSLNDEQYF	TGTGCCACCAGTGATTCGCTGAACGACGAGCAGTACTTC
TRBJ2-1	-	-	TRBV10-2	CASSDIIGAAAEQFF	TGCGCCAGCAGTGACATTATCGGAGCGGCCGCTGAGCAGTTCTTC
TRBJ1-2	-	-	TRBV9	CASSESPNNYGYTF	TGTGCCAGCAGTGAAAGTCCTAATAACTATGGCTACACCTTC
TRBJ1-1	-	-	TRBV5-1	CASSLAGGTPGEAFF	TGCGCCAGCAGCTTGGCCGGAGGGACACCAGGGGAAGCTTTCTTT
TRBJ2-1	-	TRBD1	TRBV27	CASSLRPGQGVDEQFF	TGTGCCAGCAGTCTTCGACCGGGACAGGGGGTCGATGAGCAGTTCTTC
TRBJ1-3	-	-	TRBV9	CASSVCLLGNTIYF	TGTGCCAGCAGCGTTTGTCTCCTCGGAAACACCATATATTTT
TRBJ1-1	-	-	TRBV5-1	CASSLMGVRTEAFF	TGCGCCAGCAGCTTGATGGGTGTGAGGACTGAAGCTTTCTTT
TRBJ2-7	-	TRBD2	TRBV28	CASSPGRVGSYEQYF	TGTGCCAGCAGTCCTGGGAGGGTGGGCTCCTACGAGCAGTACTTC
TRBJ1-2	once	-	TRBV5-1	CASSLGDGHYGYTF	TGCGCCAGCAGCTTGGGGGACGGCCACTATGGCTACACCTTC
TRBJ2-7	-	-	TRBV29-1	CSGLDAYEQYF	TGCAGCGGCCTGGATGCTTACGAGCAGTACTTC
TRBJ1-3	-	-	TRBV30	CAWGRGGSGNTIYF	TGTGCCTGGGGCAGGGGTGGATCTGGAAACACCATATATTTT
TRBJ1-5	-	-	TRBV3-1/TRBV3-2	CASSPQLGNQPQHF	TGTGCCAGCAGCCCCCAATTGGGCAATCAGCCCCAGCATTTT
TRBJ2-1	few	-	TRBV6-1	CASSEAPGSEQFF	TGTGCCAGCAGTGAAGCACCCGGTAGTGAGCAGTTCTTC
TRBJ1-1	-	-	TRBV19	CASSIRGNTEAFF	TGTGCCAGTAGTATCCGAGGGAACACTGAAGCTTTCTTT
TRBJ2-1	-	-	TRBV30	CAWRQDSYNEQFF	TGTGCCTGGCGACAAGACTCCTACAATGAGCAGTTCTTC
TRBJ2-2	-	-	TRBV9	CASSPSGPNTGELFF	TGTGCCAGCAGCCCCTCAGGGCCGAACACCGGGGAGCTGTTTTTT
TRBJ1-2	-	-	TRBV28	CASSLWVSDYGYTF	TGTGCCAGCAGTTTATGGGTGTCAGACTATGGCTACACCTTC
TRBJ1-2	-	-	TRBV3-1/TRBV3-2	CASSQDRGYGYTF	TGTGCCAGCAGCCAAGATCGGGGTTATGGCTACACCTTC
TRBJ2-7	-	-	TRBV11-3	CASSATAQYEQYF	TGTGCCAGCAGCGCGACGGCACAGTACGAGCAGTACTTC
TRBJ2-3	-	-	TRBV3-1/TRBV3-2	CASTRGDTQYF	TGTGCCAGCACTAGGGGAGATACGCAGTATTTT
TRBJ1-1	-	TRBD1	TRBV10-1	CAPMLAGGATDTEAFF	TGCGCCCCGATGTTGGCAGGGGGCGCGACGGACACTGAAGCTTTCTTT
TRBJ1-2	-	-	TRBV7-9	CASSPALGAAYGYTF	TGTGCCAGCAGCCCAGCCCTAGGGGCAGCCTATGGCTACACCTTC
TRBJ2-7	-	-	TRBV19	CASSITGGYEQYF	TGTGCCAGTAGTATCACTGGGGGCTACGAGCAGTACTTC
TRBJ2-5	-	TRBD2	TRBV5-1	CASSSLAGGPMETQYF	TGCGCCAGCAGCAGCTTAGCGGGAGGGCCTATGGAGACCCAGTACTTC
TRBJ2-1	-	-	TRBV27	CASTFTGSNNEQFF	TGTGCCAGCACCTTTACCGGGTCCAACAATGAGCAGTTCTTC
TRBJ2-1	once	-	TRBV2	CASSGQRVRGNEQFF	TGTGCCAGCAGTGGGCAGCGGGTCCGTGGTAATGAGCAGTTCTTC
TRBJ2-5	-	-	TRBV7-2	CASEWLVGETQYF	TGTGCCTCCGAGTGGCTGGTCGGGGAGACCCAGTACTTC
TRBJ1-2	once	TRBD1	TRBV28	CASSPRTGRGINYGYTF	TGTGCCAGCAGTCCGAGGACAGGGAGAGGGATTAACTATGGCTACACCTTC
TRBJ2-7	-	TRBD2	TRBV20-1	CSASASGRLQYF	TGCAGTGCTAGTGCTAGCGGGAGGCTTCAGTACTTC
TRBJ1-1	-	-	TRBV2	CASSLRGTAFF	TGTGCCAGCAGCCTCAGGGGTACGGCTTTCTTT
TRBJ2-5	-	-	TRBV12-3/TRBV12-4	CASSPAVGETQYF	TGTGCCAGCAGTCCGGCAGTGGGAGAGACCCAGTACTTC
TRBJ2-7	-	-	TRBV28	CASLSLGAGYEQYF	TGTGCCAGCCTCAGCTTGGGGGCCGGATACGAGCAGTACTTC
TRBJ2-1	-	-	TRBV6-5	CASSEAGGTYNEQFF	TGTGCCAGCAGCGAGGCGGGTGGAACCTACAATGAGCAGTTCTTC
TRBJ2-5	-	-	TRBV7-2	CASSFQETQYF	TGTGCCAGCAGCTTCCAAGAGACCCAGTACTTC
TRBJ2-7	-	TRBD1	TRBV5-1	CASRTGQASYEQYF	TGCGCCAGCAGAACGGGACAGGCTTCCTACGAGCAGTACTTC